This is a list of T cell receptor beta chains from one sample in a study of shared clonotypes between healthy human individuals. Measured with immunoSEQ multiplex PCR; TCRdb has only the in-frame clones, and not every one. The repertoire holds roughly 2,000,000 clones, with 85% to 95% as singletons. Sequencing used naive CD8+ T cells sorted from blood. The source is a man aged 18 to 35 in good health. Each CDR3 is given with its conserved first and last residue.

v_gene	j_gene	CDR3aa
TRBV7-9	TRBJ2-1	CASNTMDEQFF
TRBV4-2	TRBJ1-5	CASSQRDQPQHF
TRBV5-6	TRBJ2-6	CASSLEVSGANVLTF
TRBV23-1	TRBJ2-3	CASSQSAGRREGTDTQYF
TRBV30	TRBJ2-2	CAWSVRSGELFF
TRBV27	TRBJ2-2	CASSLSPNTGELFF
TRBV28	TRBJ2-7	CASSLRPTRDKTYEQYF
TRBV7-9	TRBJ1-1	CASSLAGPAFF
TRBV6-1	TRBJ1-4	CASGPWGAANEKLFF
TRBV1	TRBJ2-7	CTSSTLADTYEQYF
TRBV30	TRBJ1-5	CAWSSDSNQPQHF
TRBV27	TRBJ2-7	CASSPTRSYEQYF
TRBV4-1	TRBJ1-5	CASSHSNQPQHF
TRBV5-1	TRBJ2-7	CASSLNYEQYF
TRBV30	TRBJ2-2	CAWSETNTGELFF
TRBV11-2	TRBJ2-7	CASSAREGQGSYEQYF
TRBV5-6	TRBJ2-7	CASSPGQGVHEQYF
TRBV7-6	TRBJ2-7	CASSLYIHSLGVDTYEQYF
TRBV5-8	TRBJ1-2	CASRKGTGTIYGYTF
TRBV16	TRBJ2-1	CASSQSGFNEQFF
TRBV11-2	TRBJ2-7	CASSSDSGEQYF
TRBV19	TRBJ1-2	CASSDNPGQGYGYTF
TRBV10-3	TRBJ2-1	CAISDGGRPNNEQFF
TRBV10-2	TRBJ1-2	CATIDREVDYGYTF
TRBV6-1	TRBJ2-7	CASSEGDTIYEQYF
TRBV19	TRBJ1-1	CASSIDRETEAFF
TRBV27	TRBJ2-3	CASSQLVSPDTQYF
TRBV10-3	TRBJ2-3	CAISEIGTQGQGTQYF
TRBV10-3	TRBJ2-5	CAISESGSGSRETQYF
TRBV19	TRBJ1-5	CASSIPANSNQPQHF
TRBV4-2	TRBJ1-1	CASSQAINTEAFF
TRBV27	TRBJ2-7	CASSFSPGTGLYEQYF
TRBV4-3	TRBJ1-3	CASSQVRGSGNTIYF
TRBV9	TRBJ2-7	CASSVVEIPYEQYF
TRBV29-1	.	CSVEAGPSYEQYF
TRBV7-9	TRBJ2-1	CASSAPAGEQFF
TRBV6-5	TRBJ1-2	CASSSLLEGSTF
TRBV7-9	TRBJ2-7	CAGESGTGEIAPYEQYF
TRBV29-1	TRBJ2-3	CSVATVRLGSTDTQYF
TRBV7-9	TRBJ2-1	CASSSYLNNEQFF
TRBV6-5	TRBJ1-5	CASSPGPHQPQHF
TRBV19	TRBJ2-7	CASSPHIASYEQYF
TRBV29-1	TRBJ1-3	CSVEDPSTGVAGNTIYF